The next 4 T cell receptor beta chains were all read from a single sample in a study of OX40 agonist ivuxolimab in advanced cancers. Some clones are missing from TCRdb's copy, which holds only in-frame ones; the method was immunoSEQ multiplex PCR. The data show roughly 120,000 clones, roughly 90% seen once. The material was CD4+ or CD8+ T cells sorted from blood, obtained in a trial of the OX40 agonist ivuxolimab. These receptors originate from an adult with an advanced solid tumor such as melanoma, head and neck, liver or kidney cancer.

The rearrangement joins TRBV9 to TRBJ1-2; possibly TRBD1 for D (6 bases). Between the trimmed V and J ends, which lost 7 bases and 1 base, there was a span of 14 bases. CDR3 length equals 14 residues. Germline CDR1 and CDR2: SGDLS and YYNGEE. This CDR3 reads CASGGAGDNYGYTF. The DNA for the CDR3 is TGTGCCAGCGGAGGGGCAGGGGATAACTATGGCTACACCTTC.

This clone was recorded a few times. The CDR3 DNA follows: TGTGCCAGCAGCTGGGGACAGGCGGGCAATCAGCCCCAGCATTTT. Translated: CASSWGQAGNQPQHF. The V gene is TRBV7-8, the J gene TRBJ1-5; 8 bases align to TRBD1. Germline CDR1 reads SGHVS; CDR2 reads FQNEAQ. J lost 2 bases, V lost 4 bases, and 4 bases had no gene match. The CDR3 extends over 15 amino acids.

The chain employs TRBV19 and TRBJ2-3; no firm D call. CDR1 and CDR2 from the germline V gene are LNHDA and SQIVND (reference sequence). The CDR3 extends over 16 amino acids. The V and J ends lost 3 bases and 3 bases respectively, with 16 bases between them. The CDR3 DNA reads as TGTGCCAGTAGTATTGGTAGCACAGCAAGTACAGATACGCAGTATTTT. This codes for CASSIGSTASTDTQYF. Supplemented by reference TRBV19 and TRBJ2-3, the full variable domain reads DGGITQSPKYLFRKEGQNVTLSCEQNLNHDAMYWYRQDPGQGLRLIYYSQIVNDFQKGDIAEGYSVSREKKESFPLTVTSAQKNPTAFYLCASSIGSTASTDTQYFGPGTRLTVL.

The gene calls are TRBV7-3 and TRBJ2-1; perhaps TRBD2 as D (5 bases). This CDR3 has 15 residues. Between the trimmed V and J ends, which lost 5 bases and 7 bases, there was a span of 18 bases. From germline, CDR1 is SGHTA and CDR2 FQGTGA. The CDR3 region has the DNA TGTGCCAGCAGCAAAGTCGGTCGGGGTAATAATGAGCAGTTCTTC. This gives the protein CASSKVGRGNNEQFF.